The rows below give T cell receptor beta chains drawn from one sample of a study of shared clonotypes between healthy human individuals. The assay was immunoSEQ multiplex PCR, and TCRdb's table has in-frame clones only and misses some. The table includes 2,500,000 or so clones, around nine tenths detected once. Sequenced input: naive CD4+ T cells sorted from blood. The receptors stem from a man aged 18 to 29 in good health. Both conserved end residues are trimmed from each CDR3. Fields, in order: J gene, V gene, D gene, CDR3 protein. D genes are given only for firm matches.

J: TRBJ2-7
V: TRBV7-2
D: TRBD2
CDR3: ASSSWGGGSSYEQY

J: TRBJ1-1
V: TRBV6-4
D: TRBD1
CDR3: ASSRTGKNTEAF

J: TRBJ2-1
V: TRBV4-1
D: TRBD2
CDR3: ASSQVLLAGGQNEQF

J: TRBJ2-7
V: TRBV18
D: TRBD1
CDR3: ASSAGTGNEQY

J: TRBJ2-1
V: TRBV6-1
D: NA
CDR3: ASSAGYNEQF

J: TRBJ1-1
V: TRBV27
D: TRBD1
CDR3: ASRSDRAEGTEAF

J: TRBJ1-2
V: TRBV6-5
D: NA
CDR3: ASSYLRTSYGYT

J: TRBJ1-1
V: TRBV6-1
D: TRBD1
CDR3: ASMVYRGNTEAF

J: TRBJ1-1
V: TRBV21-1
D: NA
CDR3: ASSKQGVGTEAF

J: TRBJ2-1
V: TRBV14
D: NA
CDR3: ASSQDRANEQF

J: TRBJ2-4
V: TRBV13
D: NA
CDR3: ASSLGDRALDHAKNIQY

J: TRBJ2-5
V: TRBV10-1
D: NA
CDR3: ASSESTSQETQY

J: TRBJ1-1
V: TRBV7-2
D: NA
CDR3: ASSLAQTMNTEAF

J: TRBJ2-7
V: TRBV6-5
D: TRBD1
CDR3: ASKRGQVLYEQY

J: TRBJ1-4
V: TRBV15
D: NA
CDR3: ATSRDSGRLEKLF

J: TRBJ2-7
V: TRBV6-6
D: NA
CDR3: ASSYVKDGRYEQY

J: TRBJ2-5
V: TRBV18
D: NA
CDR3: ASSPPSGRETQY

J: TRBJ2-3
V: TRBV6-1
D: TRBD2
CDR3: ASRIRLAGTDTQY

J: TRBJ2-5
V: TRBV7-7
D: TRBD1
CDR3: ASMDRGRGTQY

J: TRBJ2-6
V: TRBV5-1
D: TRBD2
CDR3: ASSYGGGAGANVLT

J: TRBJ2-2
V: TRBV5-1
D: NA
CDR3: ASSLVVSGNTGELF

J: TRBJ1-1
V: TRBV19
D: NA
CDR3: ASSVPDTEAF

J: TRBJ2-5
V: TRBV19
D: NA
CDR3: ASNSRAQETQY

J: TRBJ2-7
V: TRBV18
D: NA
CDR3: ASSPGGATYEQY

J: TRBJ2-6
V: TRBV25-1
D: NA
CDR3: ASSGPTDSGANVLT

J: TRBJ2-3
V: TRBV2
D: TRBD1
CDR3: ASNRGPRAQY

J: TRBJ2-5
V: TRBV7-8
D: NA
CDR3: ASSLAWPLGSEETQY

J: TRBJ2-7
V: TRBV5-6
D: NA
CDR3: ASSLGALDEQY

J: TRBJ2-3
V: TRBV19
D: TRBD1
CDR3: ASSVQGTDTQY

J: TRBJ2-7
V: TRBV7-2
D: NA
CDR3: ASSSGTGSSYEQY

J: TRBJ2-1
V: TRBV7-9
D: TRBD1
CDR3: ASSLGGGTGGLNEQF

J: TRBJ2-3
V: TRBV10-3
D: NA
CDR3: AISPVRGADTQY

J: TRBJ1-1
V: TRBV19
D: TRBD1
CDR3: ARGTVMNTEAF

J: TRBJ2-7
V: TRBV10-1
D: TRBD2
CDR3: ASSVGGSSYEQY

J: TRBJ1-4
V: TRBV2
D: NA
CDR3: AGGEGNEKLF

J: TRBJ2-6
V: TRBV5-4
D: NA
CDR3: ASSWGLSSGANVLT

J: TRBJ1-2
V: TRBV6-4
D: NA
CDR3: ASSAGTNYGYT

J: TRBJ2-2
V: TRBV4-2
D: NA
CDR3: ASSQEDSSRGNTGELF

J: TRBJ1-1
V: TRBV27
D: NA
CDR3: ASSTQGSEAF

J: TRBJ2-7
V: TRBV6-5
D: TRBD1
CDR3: ASKSTGGNEQY

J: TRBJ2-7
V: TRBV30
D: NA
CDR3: AWSVRLESYEQY

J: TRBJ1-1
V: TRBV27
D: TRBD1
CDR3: ASSGDRRNTEAF

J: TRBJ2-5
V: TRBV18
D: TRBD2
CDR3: ASSLAGGLKETQY

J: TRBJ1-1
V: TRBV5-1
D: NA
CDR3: ASSSVGDTEAF

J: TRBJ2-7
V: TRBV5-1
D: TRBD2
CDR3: ASSFGGGFSYEQY

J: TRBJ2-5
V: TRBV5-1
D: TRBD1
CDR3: ASSLGPGQGYQETQY

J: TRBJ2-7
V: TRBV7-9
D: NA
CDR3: ASSGDGSYEQY

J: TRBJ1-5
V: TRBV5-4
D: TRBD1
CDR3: ASSLGGGGGNQPQH

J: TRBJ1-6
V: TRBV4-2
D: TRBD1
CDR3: ASSLDRGQSPLH

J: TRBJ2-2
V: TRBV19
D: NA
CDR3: ASIDQQGRGELF

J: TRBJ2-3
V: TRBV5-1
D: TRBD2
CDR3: ASSRHSGIVTDTQY